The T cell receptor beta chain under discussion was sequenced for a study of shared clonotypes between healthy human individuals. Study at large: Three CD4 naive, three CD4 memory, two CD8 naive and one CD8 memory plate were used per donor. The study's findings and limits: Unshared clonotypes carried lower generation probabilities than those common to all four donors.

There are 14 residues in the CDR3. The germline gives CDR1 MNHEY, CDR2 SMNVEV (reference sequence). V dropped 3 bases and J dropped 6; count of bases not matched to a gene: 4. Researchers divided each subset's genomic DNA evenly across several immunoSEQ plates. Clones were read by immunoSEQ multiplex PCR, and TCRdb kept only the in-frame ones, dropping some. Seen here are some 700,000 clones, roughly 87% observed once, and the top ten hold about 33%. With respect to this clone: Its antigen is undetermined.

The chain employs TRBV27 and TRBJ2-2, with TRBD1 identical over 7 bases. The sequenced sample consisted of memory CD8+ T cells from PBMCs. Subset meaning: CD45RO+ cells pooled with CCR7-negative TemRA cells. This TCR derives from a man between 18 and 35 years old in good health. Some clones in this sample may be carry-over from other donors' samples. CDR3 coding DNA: TGTGCCAGCAGTTTCGCCCAGGGGGCCGGGGAGCTGTTTTTT. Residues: CASSFAQGAGELFF.